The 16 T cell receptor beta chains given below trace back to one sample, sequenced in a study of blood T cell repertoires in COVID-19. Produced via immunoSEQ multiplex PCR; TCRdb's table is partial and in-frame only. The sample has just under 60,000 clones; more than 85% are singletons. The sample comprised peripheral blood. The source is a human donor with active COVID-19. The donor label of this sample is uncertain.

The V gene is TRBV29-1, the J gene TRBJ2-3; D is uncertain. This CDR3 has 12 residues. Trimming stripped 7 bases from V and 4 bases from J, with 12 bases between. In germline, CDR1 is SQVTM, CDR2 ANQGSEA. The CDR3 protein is CSARSGPDTQYF. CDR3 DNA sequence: TGCAGCGCCCGAAGTGGGCCAGATACGCAGTATTTT.

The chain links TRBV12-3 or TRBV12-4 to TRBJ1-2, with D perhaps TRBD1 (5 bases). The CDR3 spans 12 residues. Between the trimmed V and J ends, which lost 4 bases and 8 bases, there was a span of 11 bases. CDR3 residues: CASSSPQGGYTF. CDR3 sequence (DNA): TGTGCCAGCAGTTCTCCCCAGGGCGGCTACACCTTC.

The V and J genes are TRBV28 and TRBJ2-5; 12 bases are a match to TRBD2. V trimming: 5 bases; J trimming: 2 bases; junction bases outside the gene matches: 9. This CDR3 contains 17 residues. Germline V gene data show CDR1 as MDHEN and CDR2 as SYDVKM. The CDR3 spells CASSTGLAGELQETQYF. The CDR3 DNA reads TGTGCCAGCAGTACGGGACTAGCGGGTGAGCTACAAGAGACCCAGTACTTC.

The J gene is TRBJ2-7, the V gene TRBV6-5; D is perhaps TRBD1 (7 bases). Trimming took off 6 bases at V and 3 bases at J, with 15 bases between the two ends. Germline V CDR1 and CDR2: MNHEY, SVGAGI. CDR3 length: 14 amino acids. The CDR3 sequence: CASRRGTANYEQYF. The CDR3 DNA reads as TGTGCCAGCAGACGGGGGACAGCCAACTACGAGCAGTACTTC.

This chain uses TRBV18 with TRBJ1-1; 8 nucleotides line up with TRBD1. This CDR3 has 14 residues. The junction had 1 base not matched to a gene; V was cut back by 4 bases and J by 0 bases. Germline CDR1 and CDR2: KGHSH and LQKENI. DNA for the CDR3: TGTGCCAGCTCACAGGACAGGGTGAACACTGAAGCTTTCTTT. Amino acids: CASSQDRVNTEAFF.

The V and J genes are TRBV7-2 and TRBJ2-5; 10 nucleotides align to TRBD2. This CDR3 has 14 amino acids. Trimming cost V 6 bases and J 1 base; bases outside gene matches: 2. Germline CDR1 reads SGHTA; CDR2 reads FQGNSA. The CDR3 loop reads CASRLAGAQETQYF. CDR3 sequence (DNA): TGTGCCAGCAGGCTAGCGGGAGCCCAAGAGACCCAGTACTTC.

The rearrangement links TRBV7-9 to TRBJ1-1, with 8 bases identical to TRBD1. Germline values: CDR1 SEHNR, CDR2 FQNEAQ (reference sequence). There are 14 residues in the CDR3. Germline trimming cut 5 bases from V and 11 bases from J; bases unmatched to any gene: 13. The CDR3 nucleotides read TGTGCCAGCAGCCCCCAGGGGGCAGCCCTACGTGCTTTCTTT. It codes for CASSPQGAALRAFF.

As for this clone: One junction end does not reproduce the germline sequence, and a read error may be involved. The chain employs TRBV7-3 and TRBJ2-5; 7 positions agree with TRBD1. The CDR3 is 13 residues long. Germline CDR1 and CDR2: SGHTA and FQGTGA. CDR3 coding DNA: TGTGTCAGCAGCGCCGGGACAGAAGAGACCCAGTACTTC. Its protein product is CVSSAGTEETQYF. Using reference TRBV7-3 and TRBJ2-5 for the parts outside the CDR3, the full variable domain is GAGVSQTPSNKVTEKGKYVELRCDPISGHTALYWYRQSLGQGPEFLIYFQGTGAADDSGLPNDRFFAVRPEGSVSTLKIQRTERGDSAVYLCVSSAGTEETQYFGPGTRLLVL.

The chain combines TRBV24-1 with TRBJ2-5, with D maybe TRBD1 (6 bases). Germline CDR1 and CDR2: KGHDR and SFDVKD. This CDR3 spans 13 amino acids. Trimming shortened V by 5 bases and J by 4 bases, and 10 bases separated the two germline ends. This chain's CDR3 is CATSGTGIETQYF. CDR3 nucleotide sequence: TGTGCCACCAGTGGAACAGGGATAGAGACCCAGTACTTC.

In DNA, the CDR3 is TGTGCCAGCAGCGTGGGACTCGACAATGAGCAGTTCTTC. Translation: CASSVGLDNEQFF. V gene TRBV9 combines with J gene TRBJ2-1; weak D call: TRBD2 (6 bases). The germline CDR1 and CDR2 sequences are SGDLS and YYNGEE. CDR3 length: 13 amino acids. Trimming removed 2 bases at V and 5 bases at J, with 8 bases between. Using reference TRBV9 and TRBJ2-1 for the parts outside the CDR3, the full variable domain is DSGVTQTPKHLITATGQRVTLRCSPRSGDLSVYWYQQSLDQGLQFLIQYYNGEERAKGNILERFSAQQFPDLHSELNLSSLELGDSALYFCASSVGLDNEQFFGPGTRLTVL.

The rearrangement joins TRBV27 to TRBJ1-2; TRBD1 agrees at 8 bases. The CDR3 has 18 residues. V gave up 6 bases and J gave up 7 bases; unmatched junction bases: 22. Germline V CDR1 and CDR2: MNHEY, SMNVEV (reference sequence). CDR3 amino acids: CASSPAGYGQTGVGGYTF. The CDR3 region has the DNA TGTGCCAGCAGCCCTGCGGGATATGGTCAGACAGGGGTAGGTGGCTACACCTTC.

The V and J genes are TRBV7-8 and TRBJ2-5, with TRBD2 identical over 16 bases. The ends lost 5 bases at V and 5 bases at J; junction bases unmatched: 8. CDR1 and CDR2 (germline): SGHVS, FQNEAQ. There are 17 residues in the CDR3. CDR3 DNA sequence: TGTGCCAGCAGCCCGGGACTAGCGGGAGGGCCCGAGGAGACCCAGTACTTC. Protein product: CASSPGLAGGPEETQYF.

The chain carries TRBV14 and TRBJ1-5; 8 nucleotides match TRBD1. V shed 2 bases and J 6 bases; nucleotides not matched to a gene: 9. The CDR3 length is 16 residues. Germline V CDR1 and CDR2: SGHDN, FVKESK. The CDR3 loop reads CASSQLAGGLGQPQHF. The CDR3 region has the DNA TGTGCCAGCAGCCAATTGGCAGGGGGCCTCGGTCAGCCCCAGCATTTT. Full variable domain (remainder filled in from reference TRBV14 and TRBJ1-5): EAGVTQFPSHSVIEKGQTVTLRCDPISGHDNLYWYRRVMGKEIKFLLHFVKESKQDESGMPNNRFLAERTGGTYSTLKVQPAELEDSGVYFCASSQLAGGLGQPQHFGDGTRLSIL.

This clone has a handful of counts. The CDR3 reads CASRGTGTGRDIQYF. The CDR3 DNA reads as TGTGCCAGCAGGGGAACCGGGACAGGGCGGGACATTCAGTACTTC. J is TRBJ2-4 and V is TRBV2, with 9 bases that match TRBD1. The CDR3 loop spans 15 amino acids. Germline-derived CDR1 and CDR2 are SNHLY and FYNNEI. Trimming cost V 6 bases and J 8 bases; bases outside gene matches: 11.

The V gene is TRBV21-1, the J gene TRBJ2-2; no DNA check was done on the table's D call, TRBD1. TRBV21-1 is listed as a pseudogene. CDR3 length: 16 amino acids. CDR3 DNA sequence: TGTGCCAGCAGCAAAGGGGGACAGGGGGACACCGGGGAGCTGTTTTTT. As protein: CASSKGGQGDTGELFF.

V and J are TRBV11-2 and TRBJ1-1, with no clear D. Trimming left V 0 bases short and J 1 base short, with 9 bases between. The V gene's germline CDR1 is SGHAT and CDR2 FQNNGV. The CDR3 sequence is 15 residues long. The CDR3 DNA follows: TGTGCCAGCAGCTTAGATCGACTTTCGAACACTGAAGCTTTCTTT. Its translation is CASSLDRLSNTEAFF.